A single T cell receptor (beta chain) is shown here with its context. Its antigen is undetermined. CD45RO-negative CD8 cells positively selected for CCR7 made up the naive population, which excluded terminally differentiated effector memory CD45RA+ cells. Sequencing was performed with immunoSEQ multiplex PCR; in TCRdb, only in-frame clones are kept and a portion is missing. The data show approximately 1.9 million clones, 90% to 95% seen once. This record comes from a study of shared clonotypes between healthy human individuals. Overall study context: Researchers drew samples from a couple of women and a few men aged 18 to 49.

Study-level points and caveats: When naive CD4 clonotypes were compared across several donors, around 5% were shared. It was anticipated that sequencing depth would influence how many clonotypes donors shared.

The sequence was collected from a man aged 18 to 30 in good health. Some clones in this sample may be carry-over from other donors' samples. The specimen sequenced was naive CD8+ T cells from PBMCs.

CDR3 nucleotides: TGTGCCTGGTCCTATGGAGAGGAGACCCAGTACTTC. It encodes CAWSYGEETQYF. The rearrangement links TRBV30 to TRBJ2-5; no clear D gene. Trimming stripped 5 bases from V and 5 bases from J, with 12 bases between. CDR3 size: 12 residues. Germline CDR1 and CDR2: GTSNPN and SVGIG (reference sequence).